The T cell receptor (beta chain) described here comes from a study of response to subunit inactivated influenza vaccine. The CDR3 sequence is 15 residues long. The V end lost 0 bases, the J end lost 5 bases, and 14 bases lay between the germline ends. CDR1 SGHDT and CDR2 YYEEEE come from the germline V gene. This clonotype was seen repeatedly, ten times or more. The antigen is undetermined. Broader study findings: Each seasonal influenza vaccination, the authors suggested, recruits few new T cells.

One entry per CDR3 protein results from TCRdb running MiXCR on the RT-PCR reads. The sample holds about 520,000 distinct CDR3 sequences; 25% are singletons and the top ten take approximately 2%. This receptor was taken from a man aged 50 to 60 who received an inactivated influenza vaccine. This specimen consisted of CD4+ T cells sorted from PBMCs, obtained more than 4 days after vaccination. This rearrangement joins TRBV5-6 to TRBJ2-5; D is undetermined. Here the CDR3 reads CASSLGLWGDETQYF. The CDR3 DNA follows: TGTGCCAGCAGCTTGGGGTTGTGGGGTGATGAGACCCAGTACTTC.